These 15 T cell receptor beta chains came from one sample sequenced in a study of tumor and adjacent non-tumor tissue in lung cancer. A modified ARM-PCR protocol with three rounds of nested PCR amplified TCRbeta. MiXCR, applied by TCRdb to the multiplex PCR reads, yields one record per CDR3 protein. The data contain 120,000 or so distinct CDR3 sequences, 55% to 75% of them singletons. The template was RNA from unsorted bulk tissue. Sequenced input: lung tumor tissue. The receptors here all came from a young man with non-small cell lung cancer.

On this clonotype itself: A much larger clonotype is one base distant, so this may be a read error. The final CDR3 position lacks the conserved phenylalanine or tryptophan, pointing to a likely read error. The chain has TRBV10-3 and TRBJ2-4; D ambiguous. The CDR3 sequence is 14 residues long. V was shortened by 3 bases and J by 0 bases, with 6 bases between the two germline ends. Germline V gene data show CDR1 as ENHRY and CDR2 as SYGVKD. The CDR3 here is CAISDILAKNIQYL. CDR3 nucleotide sequence: TGTGCCATCAGTGACATTTTAGCCAAAAACATTCAGTACTTA.

On this clonotype: A clone one base away is much larger, so this may be a read error. The gene calls are TRBV12-3 or TRBV12-4 and TRBJ2-1; D may be TRBD2 (5 bases). The ends were cut back, 5 bases at V and 8 bases at J, with 13 bases in the middle. This CDR3 comprises 13 residues. CDR3 in DNA: TGTGCCAGCAGTCCACTGGACGGGGATGAGCAGTTCTTC. Translating gives CASSPLDGDEQFF.

The V gene is TRBV6-5, the J gene TRBJ1-6; 8 positions agree with TRBD1. The CDR3 loop spans 17 amino acids. Germline assignment: CDR1 MNHEY and CDR2 SVGAGI. Unmatched junction bases numbered 8, after V lost 0 bases and J lost 7 bases. As DNA, the CDR3 is TGTGCCAGCAGTTACTCACGGACAGGGAGTGTGAATTCACCCCTCCACTTT. This encodes CASSYSRTGSVNSPLHF.

CDR3: CASSFEFSGNTIYF. CDR3 DNA sequence: TGTGCCAGCAGCTTCGAATTTTCTGGAAACACCATATATTTT. J is TRBJ1-3 and V is TRBV5-6; no clear D gene. Germline CDR1 and CDR2: SGHDT and YYEEEE. The CDR3 contains 14 residues. V lost 2 bases and J 1 base, leaving 7 bases between the germline ends.

A note on this clonotype: Possible read error: a much larger clone is one base away. The CDR3 coding sequence is TGTGCCAGCACCAAAGGGACCAGGACAGGGGGTTATGAGCAGTTCTTC. Encoded protein: CASTKGTRTGGYEQFF. The V call is TRBV5-6, the J call TRBJ2-1, with 10 bases identical to TRBD1. J lost 8 bases, V lost 6 bases, and 14 bases had no gene match. In germline, CDR1 is SGHDT, CDR2 YYEEEE. The CDR3 totals 16 residues.

About this clonotype itself: The junction and the germline gene differ at one end; a read error may be behind it. V usage is TRBV10-2 and J usage is TRBJ2-5; D may be TRBD2 (6 bases). Per the germline V gene, CDR1 is WSHSY and CDR2 is SAAADI. The CDR3 runs to 15 residues. CDR3 region: CVSRGTGGAQETQYF. The CDR3 DNA is TGCGTCAGCAGAGGGACTGGCGGGGCCCAAGAGACCCAGTACTTC.

About this clonotype itself: Likely a read error: the CDR3 ends without its conserved phenylalanine or tryptophan. The V and J genes are TRBV6-2 or TRBV6-3 and TRBJ2-3; TRBD2 matches at 13 bases. CDR1 and CDR2 (germline): MNHEY, SVGEGT. V lost 5 bases and J lost 1; bases outside the gene matches: 6. This CDR3 comprises 17 residues. This chain's CDR3 is CASSTGLAGTRTDTQYY. DNA of the CDR3: TGTGCCAGCAGTACGGGACTAGCGGGGACTCGCACAGATACGCAGTATTAT.

A word on this clonotype: The germline gene is not matched at one end of the junction; a read error may be the cause. The chain uses TRBV5-4 and TRBJ1-2; no firm D call. CDR1 and CDR2 (germline): SGHNT, YYREEE (reference sequence). This CDR3 comprises 13 residues. This CDR3 is CANSLAANYGYTF. In DNA, the CDR3 is TGTGCCAACAGCTTAGCAGCTAACTATGGCTACACCTTC.

The count of this clonotype is one. An end of the junction differs from the germline gene, which may be a read error. The chain carries TRBV20-1 and TRBJ1-2, with 12 bases fitting TRBD1. CDR1 is DFQATT and CDR2 is SNEGSKA in the germline V gene (reference sequence). The length of the CDR3 is 18 residues. The CDR3 loop is CSARGPPGQGAIYYDYTF. CDR3 in DNA: TGCAGTGCTAGAGGCCCCCCGGGACAGGGGGCCATATACTATGACTACACCTTC.

In this sample, this clonotype turned up a few times. The chain uses TRBV5-1 and TRBJ2-7; D might be TRBD1 or TRBD2, each matching 5 bases. CDR1 and CDR2 from the germline V gene are SGHRS and YFSETQ. The germline V and J ends were trimmed by 4 bases and 5 bases, with 13 bases remaining between them. This CDR3 contains 13 residues. The CDR3 sequence: CASSLLRENEQYF. CDR3 nucleotide sequence: TGCGCCAGCAGCCTCCTCAGGGAGAACGAGCAGTACTTC.

As concerns this clonotype: Because it lacks the conserved phenylalanine or tryptophan at the end, this CDR3 is likely a read error. The DNA is left out, because the CDR3 cannot be placed on it with certainty; the CDR3 is given as TCRdb lists it. The rearrangement links TRBV4-3 to TRBJ2-2; TRBD1 is the table's D call and was not checked against the DNA. The CDR3 region is 14 residues in length, termini included. Looked up from germline, CDR1 is LGHNA and CDR2 is YSLEER. The chain's CDR3 is CASSRGDRSGELLL.

With regard to this clonotype: The junction shows a germline mismatch at one end, possibly a read error. This sequence joins TRBV18 and TRBJ1-4; possible D gene TRBD1, 6 bases. CDR3 length: 16 amino acids. Germline CDR1 reads KGHSH; CDR2 reads LQKENI. CDR3 nucleotide sequence: TGTGCCAGCTCACCACGAGGAGCTACAGGGAGTGTTAAACTGTTCTTT. Its translation: CASSPRGATGSVKLFF.

Worth noting for this clonotype: The junction departs from the called germline gene at one end, perhaps through a read error. This chain links TRBV20-1 with TRBJ2-1; 9 bases line up with TRBD2. The CDR3 is made up of 14 amino acids. Germline V gene sequence: CDR1 DFQATT, CDR2 SNEGSKA (reference sequence). In nucleotides, the CDR3 is TGCAATGCTAGGGGAGCGGGGGGTTTCAATGAGCAGTTCTTC. As protein: CNARGAGGFNEQFF.

This clonotype was detected a few times. The chain is built from TRBV11-2 and TRBJ1-2, with D unclear. The germline gives CDR1 SGHAT, CDR2 FQNNGV. V dropped 5 bases and J dropped 4 bases, with 8 bases sitting between them. This CDR3 spans 12 amino acids. The CDR3 coding sequence is TGTGCCAGCAGCGTCGGGCTCTATGGCTACACCTTC. It is translated as CASSVGLYGYTF.

With respect to this clonotype: At one of its ends the junction is not consistent with the germline gene, which may arise from a read error. The chain recombines TRBV20-1 with TRBJ2-1, with TRBD2 identical over 7 bases. CDR1 DFQATT and CDR2 SNEGSKA come from the germline V gene (reference sequence). The CDR3 contains 15 residues. DNA of the CDR3: TGCAGTGCTAGAGATATTGGCGGGAGAACACATGAGCAGTTTTTC. Encoded protein: CSARDIGGRTHEQFF.